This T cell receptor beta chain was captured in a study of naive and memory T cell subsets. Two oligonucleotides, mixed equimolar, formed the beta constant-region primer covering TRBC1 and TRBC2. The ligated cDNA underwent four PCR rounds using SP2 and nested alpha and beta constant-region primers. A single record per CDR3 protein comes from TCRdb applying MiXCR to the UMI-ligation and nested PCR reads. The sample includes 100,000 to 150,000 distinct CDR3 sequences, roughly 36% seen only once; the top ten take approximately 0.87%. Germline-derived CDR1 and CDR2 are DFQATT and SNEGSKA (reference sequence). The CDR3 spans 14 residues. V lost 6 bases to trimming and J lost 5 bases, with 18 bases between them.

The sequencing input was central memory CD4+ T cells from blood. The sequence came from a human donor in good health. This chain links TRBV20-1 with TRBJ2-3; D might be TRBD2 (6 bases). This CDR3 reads CSADLAVMGDTQYF. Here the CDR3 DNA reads TGCAGTGCAGACTTAGCGGTAATGGGAGATACGCAGTATTTT.